A single sample gave rise to the 22 T cell receptor beta chains below, sequenced in a study of siplizumab effects on memory and regulatory T cells. TCRdb keeps only in-frame clones here, not all; method: immunoSEQ multiplex PCR. This sample carries approximately 94,000 clones, 85% to 95% of them seen once, and the ten largest clones take about 1.2%. Sequencing was performed on non-Treg CD4+ T cells sorted from blood. All receptors come from a human donor in good health.

The chain uses TRBV10-3 and TRBJ2-3; D is uncertain. The V end lost 0 bases, the J end lost 5 bases, and 3 bases lay between the germline ends. From germline, CDR1 is ENHRY and CDR2 SYGVKD. The CDR3 runs 12 residues. CDR3 nucleotide sequence: TGTGCCATCAGTGAGTCGAAAGATACGCAGTATTTT. Encoded protein: CAISESKDTQYF.

The V and J genes are TRBV28 and TRBJ2-2; D possibly corresponds to TRBD2 (5 bases). Deletions cut 2 bases from V and 6 bases from J, with 16 bases between. CDR1 and CDR2 (germline): MDHEN, SYDVKM. The CDR3 covers 16 residues. The chain's CDR3 is CASSLRGLLRAGELFF. CDR3 DNA sequence: TGTGCCAGCAGTTTACGGGGTCTGCTAAGAGCCGGGGAGCTGTTTTTT.

The chain has TRBV19 and TRBJ1-5; tentative D call: TRBD1 (6 bases). This CDR3 has 14 amino acids. Germline V gives CDR1 LNHDA, CDR2 SQIVND (reference sequence). Trimming stripped 3 bases from V and 5 bases from J, with 11 bases between. CDR3 residues: CASSISKGDQPQHF. Written as DNA, the CDR3 is TGTGCCAGTAGTATTAGTAAGGGGGATCAGCCCCAGCATTTT. The variable domain in full, completed from reference TRBV19 and TRBJ1-5, reads DGGITQSPKYLFRKEGQNVTLSCEQNLNHDAMYWYRQDPGQGLRLIYYSQIVNDFQKGDIAEGYSVSREKKESFPLTVTSAQKNPTAFYLCASSISKGDQPQHFGDGTRLSIL.

The rearrangement joins TRBV4-1 to TRBJ1-4, with a tentative D call TRBD1 (6 bases). Germline-derived CDR1 and CDR2 are MGHRA and YSYEKL. The CDR3 runs to 15 residues. The germline V and J ends were trimmed by 0 bases and 7 bases, with 12 bases remaining between them. The CDR3 sequence: CASSQDRGVIEKLFF. The CDR3 DNA reads TGCGCCAGCAGCCAAGATAGGGGGGTGATTGAAAAACTGTTTTTT.

The gene calls are TRBV11-3 and TRBJ2-7; 9 bases are a match to TRBD2. Trimming cost V 2 bases and J 6 bases; bases outside gene matches: 5. CDR3 length: 14 residues. Germline CDR1 reads SGHNT; CDR2 reads YENEEA. CDR3 amino acids: CASSLRAGGGEQYF. In DNA, the CDR3 is TGTGCCAGCAGCTTAAGAGCGGGAGGAGGCGAGCAGTACTTC.

The rearrangement uses TRBV5-8 and TRBJ2-7; D is unclear. The CDR3 has 15 residues. Trimming took 0 bases from V and 0 from J, leaving 10 bases between them. Looked up from germline, CDR1 is SGHTS and CDR2 is YDEGEE. CDR3 sequence: CASSLGLEASYEQYF. CDR3 nucleotide sequence: TGTGCCAGCAGCTTGGGCCTAGAAGCCTCCTACGAGCAGTACTTC.

The CDR3 nucleotides read TGTGCCAGCAGCTTAACAGGGCCAGGATCTGGCTACACCTTC. It specifies CASSLTGPGSGYTF. The chain has TRBV11-1 and TRBJ1-2, with D possibly being TRBD1 (6 bases). This CDR3 spans 14 amino acids. Germline CDR1 reads SGHAT; CDR2 reads FQDESV (reference sequence). V was cut by 2 bases and J by 7 bases, with 14 bases left in between.

The gene calls are TRBV14 and TRBJ1-2; D is undetermined. V lost 0 bases and J lost 7, with 27 bases in between. This CDR3 is 19 amino acids long. Looked up from germline, CDR1 is SGHDN and CDR2 is FVKESK. The CDR3 DNA reads TGTGCCAGCAGCCAAGATATAGTGAGGAGGTCCGTATATCATACTGGCTACACCTTC. It specifies CASSQDIVRRSVYHTGYTF.

The chain couples TRBV19 to TRBJ1-2; a weak D match, TRBD1 (5 bases). This CDR3 is built from 15 residues. V was trimmed by 3 bases and J by 0 bases, leaving 11 bases between them. Per germline, CDR1 LNHDA and CDR2 SQIVND (reference sequence). CDR3 in amino acids: CASSIGAAANYGYTF. The CDR3 coding sequence is TGTGCCAGTAGTATCGGGGCGGCAGCTAACTATGGCTACACCTTC.

V is TRBV6-6 and J is TRBJ1-2; TRBD1 is a possible D gene (5 bases). The ends were cut back, 2 bases at V and 2 bases at J, with 9 bases in the middle. The germline V gene encodes CDR1 MNHNY and CDR2 SVGAGI (reference sequence). The CDR3 is 14 amino acids. CDR3 nucleotide sequence: TGTGCCAGCAGTTACGGGGGGGGAAACTATGGCTACACCTTC. Encoded protein: CASSYGGGNYGYTF.

V and J are TRBV19 and TRBJ2-3; 8 nucleotides line up with TRBD2. Germline V gene sequence: CDR1 LNHDA, CDR2 SQIVND (reference sequence). V trimming: 4 bases; J trimming: 1 base; junction bases outside the gene matches: 4. The CDR3 length is 15 residues. The CDR3 loop is CASSTGLGGTDTQYF. In nucleotides, the CDR3 is TGTGCCAGTAGTACGGGACTAGGAGGCACAGATACGCAGTATTTT.

The CDR3 spells CASSLDAGGTGANVLTF. CDR3 DNA: TGTGCCAGCAGTCTTGACGCAGGGGGCACTGGGGCCAACGTCCTGACTTTC. This chain joins TRBV6-4 and TRBJ2-6; 8 bases are shared with TRBD1. Losses at the gene ends were 5 bases for V and 2 bases for J; bases not matched to a gene: 8. The germline CDR1 and CDR2 sequences are MRHNA and SNTAGT. The CDR3 consists of 17 residues.

This chain connects TRBV6-5 to TRBJ2-7; the D gene is possibly TRBD2 (5 bases). Germline V gene lookup returns CDR1 MNHEY and CDR2 SVGAGI. The CDR3 loop spans 15 amino acids. Deletions cut 1 base from V and 0 bases from J, with 10 bases between. The CDR3 here is CASSYLARSSYEQYF. CDR3 DNA: TGTGCCAGCAGTTACTTAGCGAGGAGCTCCTACGAGCAGTACTTC.

The chain employs TRBV6-6 and TRBJ2-5; a weak D match, TRBD2 (6 bases). V lost 5 bases to trimming and J lost 5 bases, with 15 bases between them. This CDR3 has 14 residues. Per the germline V gene, CDR1 is MNHNY and CDR2 is SVGAGI (reference sequence). This CDR3 is CASSPSGVRETQYF. In DNA, the CDR3 is TGTGCCAGCAGTCCCTCGGGGGTTCGGGAGACCCAGTACTTC.

The chain employs TRBV7-9 and TRBJ2-5; D is ambiguous. V was shortened by 1 base and J by 0 bases, with 15 bases between the two germline ends. CDR1 SEHNR and CDR2 FQNEAQ come from the germline V gene (reference sequence). The CDR3 runs to 17 residues. In DNA, the CDR3 is TGTGCCAGCAGCTTAGGTGTCGGGCAGGAGTACCAAGAGACCCAGTACTTC. Translating gives CASSLGVGQEYQETQYF.

This rearrangement joins TRBV6-1 to TRBJ2-7, with D perhaps matching TRBD1 (6 bases). This CDR3 is 15 amino acids long. Trimming removed 6 bases at V and 3 bases at J, with 18 bases between. Per germline, CDR1 MNHNS and CDR2 SASEGT. The CDR3 DNA reads as TGTGCCAGCAGCGAGATTTGGGGGCCCGGCTACGAGCAGTACTTC. It translates to CASSEIWGPGYEQYF.

The chain has TRBV19 and TRBJ1-1; no clear D. V dropped 7 bases and J dropped 0 bases, with 9 bases sitting between them. The CDR3 is 13 residues long. Germline CDR1 and CDR2: LNHDA and SQIVND (reference sequence). CDR3 amino acids: CASIGPLNTEAFF. Here the CDR3 DNA reads TGTGCCAGTATAGGACCCCTGAACACTGAAGCTTTCTTT.

V gene TRBV11-3 combines with J gene TRBJ2-3; no firm D call. Trimming pared 2 bases from V and 2 bases from J, leaving 8 bases between. The CDR3 totals 14 residues. Germline V gene lookup returns CDR1 SGHNT and CDR2 YENEEA. The DNA of the CDR3 is TGTGCCAGCAGCTTAAGGCACCTCACAGATACGCAGTATTTT. This sequence encodes CASSLRHLTDTQYF.

J is TRBJ2-7 and V is TRBV28, with D possibly being TRBD2 (6 bases). Trimming shortened V by 4 bases and J by 6 bases, and 16 bases separated the two germline ends. CDR1 and CDR2 (germline): MDHEN, SYDVKM. There are 14 residues in the CDR3. The CDR3: CASSSSGGIGEQYF. CDR3 sequence (DNA): TGTGCCAGCAGTTCCTCTGGCGGGATTGGCGAGCAGTACTTC.

The chain employs TRBV5-1 and TRBJ2-7, with 7 bases matching TRBD1. Germline loops: CDR1 SGHRS, CDR2 YFSETQ. The length of the CDR3 is 15 residues. V trimming: 0 bases; J trimming: 1 base; junction bases outside the gene matches: 4. For the CDR3, the DNA is TGCGCCAGCAGCTTGGGACAGGGACAATCCTACGAGCAGTACTTC. Residues: CASSLGQGQSYEQYF. Filled out from reference TRBV5-1 and TRBJ2-7, the complete variable domain reads KAGVTQTPRYLIKTRGQQVTLSCSPISGHRSVSWYQQTPGQGLQFLFEYFSETQRNKGNFPGRFSGRQFSNSRSEMNVSTLELGDSALYLCASSLGQGQSYEQYFGPGTRLTVT.

This chain joins TRBV28 and TRBJ1-4; D is undetermined. The V and J ends lost 1 base and 0 bases respectively, with 9 bases between them. The CDR3 runs to 16 residues. Germline values: CDR1 MDHEN, CDR2 SYDVKM. The CDR3 spells CASSLSSLPTNEKLFF. DNA for the CDR3: TGTGCCAGCAGTTTATCCAGCTTACCAACTAATGAAAAACTGTTTTTT.

The chain joins TRBV29-1 to TRBJ2-1; D is possibly TRBD1 (6 bases). V lost 2 bases and J 7 bases, leaving 15 bases between the germline ends. The CDR3 totals 14 residues. CDR1 is SQVTM and CDR2 is ANQGSEA in the germline V gene. CDR3 loop: CSVERRGTVNEQFF. CDR3 coding DNA: TGCAGCGTTGAAAGAAGGGGGACGGTAAATGAGCAGTTCTTC.